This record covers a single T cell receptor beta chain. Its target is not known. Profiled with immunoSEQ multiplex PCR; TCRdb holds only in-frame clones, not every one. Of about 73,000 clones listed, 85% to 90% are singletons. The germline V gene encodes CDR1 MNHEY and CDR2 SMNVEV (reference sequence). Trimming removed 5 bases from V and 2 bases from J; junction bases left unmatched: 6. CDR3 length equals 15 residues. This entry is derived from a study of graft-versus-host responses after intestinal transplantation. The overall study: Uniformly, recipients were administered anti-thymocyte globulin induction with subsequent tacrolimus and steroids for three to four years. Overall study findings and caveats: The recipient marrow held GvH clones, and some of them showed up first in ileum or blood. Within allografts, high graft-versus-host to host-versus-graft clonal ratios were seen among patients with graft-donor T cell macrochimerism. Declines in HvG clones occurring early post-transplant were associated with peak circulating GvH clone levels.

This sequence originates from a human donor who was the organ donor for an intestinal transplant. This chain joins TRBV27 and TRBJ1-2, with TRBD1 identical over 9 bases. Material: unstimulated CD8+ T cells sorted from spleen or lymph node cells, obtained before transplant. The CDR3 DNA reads TGTGCCAGCAGTGTACAGGGGGCGGGCAACTATGGCTACACCTTC. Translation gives CASSVQGAGNYGYTF.